Following are 27 T cell receptor beta chains from one sample sequenced in a study of blood T cell repertoires in COVID-19 (dated by TCRdb to 2018 to 2021). The library was produced with the immunoSEQ multiplex PCR assay. The source is immuneACCESS, and TCRdb retained only in-frame sequences with V and J called. Part of the clones is not carried over; for the studies checked, unresolved V genes explain less than half of this, and the remainder is unexplained. The table for this sample lists 330,000 or so clones; roughly nine tenths of them were counted only once. The ten largest clones add up to roughly 4% of the sample. Sequences were obtained from peripheral blood. The source of these receptors is a woman in her fifties or sixties with COVID-19, enrolled during active disease.

The genes are TRBV7-3 and TRBJ2-6; D remains ambiguous. The CDR3 has 18 amino acids. Germline V CDR1 and CDR2: SGHTA, FQGTGA. Trimming removed 2 bases at V and 0 bases at J, with 14 bases between. The CDR3 coding sequence is TGTGCCAGCAGCTTACTACCCGTCCCCCTCTCTGGGGCCAACGTCCTGACTTTC. Its translation is CASSLLPVPLSGANVLTF.

V and J are TRBV14 and TRBJ1-5, with D possibly matching TRBD1 (5 bases). V was trimmed by 3 bases and J by 7 bases, leaving 25 bases between them. Germline V CDR1 and CDR2: SGHDN, FVKESK. The CDR3 spans 18 residues. The CDR3 protein is CASSQGRLRGGDNQPQHF. CDR3 bases: TGTGCCAGCAGCCAGGGGAGATTAAGGGGCGGGGATAACCAGCCCCAGCATTTT.

The chain uses TRBV18 and TRBJ1-1; tentative D call: TRBD1 (6 bases). CDR1 and CDR2 from the germline V gene are KGHSH and LQKENI. This CDR3 is 14 amino acids long. V gave up 1 base and J gave up 6 bases, with 12 bases separating them. The CDR3 sequence: CASSPLGQGSEAFF. The DNA of the CDR3 is TGTGCCAGCTCACCACTTGGGCAGGGGTCTGAAGCTTTCTTT.

The genes are TRBV27 and TRBJ1-1; 7 positions agree with TRBD1. The trim removed 3 bases at V and 5 bases at J, leaving 6 bases unmatched. The CDR3 has 14 residues. Germline CDR1 and CDR2: MNHEY and SMNVEV (reference sequence). CDR3 sequence: CASSFDRVGTEAFF. CDR3 sequence (DNA): TGTGCCAGCAGTTTCGACAGGGTGGGGACTGAAGCTTTCTTT.

This chain links TRBV4-1 with TRBJ2-3; 8 bases match TRBD1. CDR1 MGHRA and CDR2 YSYEKL come from the germline V gene. The CDR3 length is 18 residues. Unmatched junction bases numbered 10, after V lost 2 bases and J lost 0 bases. CDR3 DNA: TGCGCCAGCAGCCAAACCTCGACAGGGGCGCCGAGCACAGATACGCAGTATTTT. Amino acid sequence: CASSQTSTGAPSTDTQYF.

DNA of the CDR3: TGTGCCAGCAGCCACCTAGCTGGAAACACCATATATTTT. This codes for CASSHLAGNTIYF. The chain employs TRBV3-1 (or the pseudogene TRBV3-2) and TRBJ1-3, with unresolved D. CDR1 is LGHDT and CDR2 is YNNKEL in the germline V gene (reference sequence). The CDR3 runs to 13 residues. With 3 bases removed from V and 2 bases from J, the gap between germline ends came to 5 bases.

The chain joins TRBV16 to TRBJ1-5, with D perhaps matching TRBD1 (5 bases). Germline-derived CDR1 and CDR2 are KGHSY and FQNENV. The CDR3 has 15 amino acids. The ends were cut back, 4 bases at V and 2 bases at J, with 12 bases in the middle. DNA for the CDR3: TGTGCCAGCAGCCGGGGCCATATCGGCAATCAGCCCCAGCATTTT. Its protein product is CASSRGHIGNQPQHF.

The J gene is TRBJ2-3, the V gene TRBV15, with TRBD1 matching over 7 bases. The V gene's germline CDR1 is LNHNV and CDR2 YYDKDF (reference sequence). The CDR3 covers 15 residues. V lost 1 base to trimming and J lost 8 bases; unmatched junction nucleotides: 9. The CDR3 region is CATSRGGRGYGTQYF. The CDR3 DNA is TGTGCCACCAGCAGAGGTGGCAGGGGGTATGGTACGCAGTATTTT. Complete variable domain (other parts from reference TRBV15 and TRBJ2-3): DAMVIQNPRYQVTQFGKPVTLSCSQTLNHNVMYWYQQKSSQAPKLLFHYYDKDFNNEADTPDNFQSRRPNTSFCFLDIRSPGLGDTAMYLCATSRGGRGYGTQYFGPGTRLTVL.

The CDR3 coding sequence is TGTGCCAGCCGACGGACGATAGAGGGTGAAAAACTGTTTTTT. Protein sequence: CASRRTIEGEKLFF. The chain combines TRBV6-5 with TRBJ1-4; D unclear. Germline loops: CDR1 MNHEY, CDR2 SVGAGI. Trimming stripped 8 bases from V and 7 bases from J, with 17 bases between. The CDR3 consists of 14 residues.

There are a few counts of this clone. The rearrangement uses TRBV28 and TRBJ1-1; D ambiguous. The ends were cut back, 3 bases at V and 4 bases at J, with 15 bases in the middle. The CDR3 length is 15 residues. Germline V lookup: CDR1 MDHEN, CDR2 SYDVKM. The CDR3 sequence is CASSFYGDGSTEAFF. CDR3 bases: TGTGCCAGCAGTTTTTATGGGGATGGGAGCACTGAAGCTTTCTTT. Looking up the rest from reference TRBV28 and TRBJ1-1 gives the full variable domain: DVKVTQSSRYLVKRTGEKVFLECVQDMDHENMFWYRQDPGLGLRLIYFSYDVKMKEKGDIPEGYSVSREKKERFSLILESASTNQTSMYLCASSFYGDGSTEAFFGQGTRLTVV.

This sequence joins TRBV5-1 and TRBJ2-1, with D possibly matching TRBD2 (6 bases). The ends were cut back, 1 base at V and 1 base at J, with 9 bases in the middle. The CDR3 loop spans 15 amino acids. CDR1 is SGHRS, CDR2 YFSETQ, per germline. CDR3 in amino acids: CASSLTAGSYNEQFF. DNA for the CDR3: TGCGCCAGCAGCTTGACGGCGGGATCCTACAATGAGCAGTTCTTC. The whole variable domain, remainder taken from reference TRBV5-1 and TRBJ2-1, is KAGVTQTPRYLIKTRGQQVTLSCSPISGHRSVSWYQQTPGQGLQFLFEYFSETQRNKGNFPGRFSGRQFSNSRSEMNVSTLELGDSALYLCASSLTAGSYNEQFFGPGTRLTVL.

The chain recombines TRBV28 with TRBJ1-3, with 7 bases that match TRBD1. With 4 bases clipped from V and 4 bases from J, the junction kept 7 bases outside the gene matches. The germline V gene encodes CDR1 MDHEN and CDR2 SYDVKM. The CDR3 is 15 amino acids. The CDR3 nucleotides read TGTGCCAGCAGTTCGACAGGGTTGAGAGGAAACACCATATATTTT. It yields the protein CASSSTGLRGNTIYF.

The chain employs TRBV7-2 and TRBJ2-7; TRBD1 matches 9 bases. Per the germline V gene, CDR1 is SGHTA and CDR2 is FQGNSA. The CDR3 contains 15 residues. Unmatched junction bases numbered 10, after V lost 5 bases and J lost 5 bases. CDR3 nucleotide sequence: TGTGCCAGCAGCGCCCTCCCCGGGACAGGGAACGAGCAGTACTTC. Residues: CASSALPGTGNEQYF.

CDR3 DNA: TGTGCCAGCAGCTTAGCGTGGACCCCGGGACAGGTGCTACCACCCCTCCACTTT. Its protein product is CASSLAWTPGQVLPPLHF. The chain uses TRBV7-2 and TRBJ1-6; TRBD1 matches at 8 bases. This CDR3 has 18 residues. Germline V gives CDR1 SGHTA, CDR2 FQGNSA. J was trimmed by 11 bases and V by 0 bases; bases with no gene match: 15.

Concerning this clone: An end of the junction differs from the germline gene, which may be a read error. V and J are TRBV11-2 and TRBJ2-3; 9 bases are a match to TRBD2. The CDR3 is 14 residues long. Germline-derived CDR1 and CDR2 are SGHAT and FQNNGV. CDR3 DNA: TGTGCCAGCAGCTTAGATTGGAATAGCGGGGGCGGCCATTTT. It is translated as CASSLDWNSGGGHF.

The rearrangement links TRBV5-1 to TRBJ1-6, with 7 bases lining up with TRBD1. With V trimmed by 3 bases and J by 16 bases, 7 bases remained unmatched. This CDR3 spans 12 amino acids. Germline loops: CDR1 SGHRS, CDR2 YFSETQ. In nucleotides, the CDR3 is TGCGCCAGCAGCTATGGGACAGCCCCGCTCCACTTT. Its translation is CASSYGTAPLHF.

This chain joins TRBV11-2 and TRBJ2-1, with 13 bases lining up with TRBD2. Germline V gene data show CDR1 as SGHAT and CDR2 as FQNNGV. After removal of 4 bases from V and 3 bases from J, the junction contained 6 bases not matched to a gene. The length of the CDR3 is 17 residues. The CDR3 loop reads CASSSPTSGGIYNEQFF. The CDR3 DNA follows: TGTGCCAGCAGCTCGCCGACTAGCGGGGGGATCTACAATGAGCAGTTCTTC.

This chain joins TRBV19 and TRBJ1-2; 9 bases fit TRBD1. With 5 bases clipped from V and 8 bases from J, the junction kept 9 bases outside the gene matches. Germline V gene data show CDR1 as LNHDA and CDR2 as SQIVND (reference sequence). CDR3 length: 14 residues. The chain's CDR3 is CASSWPGQGLGYTF. The CDR3 DNA follows: TGTGCCAGTAGTTGGCCTGGACAGGGGCTCGGCTACACCTTC. The variable domain in full, with the rest retrieved from reference TRBV19 and TRBJ1-2, is DGGITQSPKYLFRKEGQNVTLSCEQNLNHDAMYWYRQDPGQGLRLIYYSQIVNDFQKGDIAEGYSVSREKKESFPLTVTSAQKNPTAFYLCASSWPGQGLGYTFGSGTRLTVV.

The chain couples TRBV19 to TRBJ1-1, with TRBD1 matching over 7 bases. Trimming removed 1 base from V and 1 base from J; junction bases left unmatched: 0. CDR1 and CDR2 from the germline V gene are LNHDA and SQIVND (reference sequence). CDR3 size: 14 residues. The CDR3 sequence is CASSIGTGNTEAFF. As DNA, the CDR3 is TGTGCCAGTAGTATAGGGACAGGGAACACTGAAGCTTTCTTT.

This chain uses TRBV28 with TRBJ1-4; 9 nucleotides match TRBD1. The junction had 10 bases not matched to a gene; V was cut back by 6 bases and J by 8 bases. The CDR3 is 15 residues long. Germline loops: CDR1 MDHEN, CDR2 SYDVKM. Here the CDR3 reads CASSRRGTGKEKLFF. The CDR3 DNA sequence: TGTGCCAGCAGCCGGCGGGGGACAGGGAAAGAAAAACTGTTTTTT.

The rearrangement links TRBV7-9 to TRBJ1-4, with 9 bases identical to TRBD1. CDR1 is SEHNR, CDR2 FQNEAQ, per germline (reference sequence). V was clipped by 4 bases and J by 0 bases; unmatched bases: 6. This CDR3 comprises 17 residues. The CDR3 here is CASSYTRTGATNEKLFF. DNA of the CDR3: TGTGCCAGCAGCTACACAAGGACAGGGGCAACTAATGAAAAACTGTTTTTT.

The rearrangement uses TRBV10-3 and TRBJ2-7; 7 bases line up with TRBD2. V was pared by 4 bases and J by 1 base, with 10 bases of the junction left unmatched. Germline assignment: CDR1 ENHRY and CDR2 SYGVKD. The length of the CDR3 is 16 residues. The CDR3 bases are TGTGCCATCAGTGGGGAGGTCGGACTAGGATCCTACGAGCAGTACTTC. It encodes CAISGEVGLGSYEQYF.

The CDR3 sequence is CASSPRGLASATQYF. As DNA, the CDR3 is TGTGCCAGCAGCCCCCGCGGACTAGCTAGCGCTACGCAGTATTTT. The V gene is TRBV3-1 (or the pseudogene TRBV3-2), the J gene TRBJ2-3; 8 bases agree with TRBD2. CDR3 length: 15 amino acids. Germline V gene sequence: CDR1 LGHDT, CDR2 YNNKEL (reference sequence). After removal of 4 bases from V and 8 bases from J, the junction contained 11 bases not matched to a gene.

V is TRBV6-5 and J is TRBJ1-3, with D uncertain. The CDR3 sequence is 16 residues long. Between the trimmed V and J ends, which lost 0 bases and 0 bases, there was a span of 9 bases. The V gene's germline CDR1 is MNHEY and CDR2 SVGAGI. The CDR3 loop reads CASSYSRYVSGNTIYF. CDR3 nucleotide sequence: TGTGCCAGCAGTTACTCGAGATATGTCTCTGGAAACACCATATATTTT.

V gene TRBV7-9 combines with J gene TRBJ2-3, with 8 positions matching TRBD2. The CDR3 sequence is 16 residues long. CDR1 SEHNR and CDR2 FQNEAQ come from the germline V gene (reference sequence). Unmatched junction bases numbered 9, after V lost 7 bases and J lost 0 bases. CDR3 in amino acids: CASTSKAGASTDTQYF. The CDR3 DNA is TGTGCCAGCACCTCCAAAGCGGGGGCCAGCACAGATACGCAGTATTTT.

J is TRBJ2-3 and V is TRBV3-1 (or the pseudogene TRBV3-2); TRBD2 agrees at 10 bases. Germline lookup yields CDR1 LGHDT and CDR2 YNNKEL (reference sequence). This CDR3 is built from 16 residues. Trimming at V came to 5 bases and at J to 2 bases, leaving 7 bases not matched to a gene. The CDR3 sequence: CASSSHTSGVTDTQYF. In DNA, the CDR3 is TGTGCCAGCAGCTCCCATACTAGCGGGGTCACAGATACGCAGTATTTT.

This sequence joins TRBV28 and TRBJ1-4; TRBD1 agrees at 7 bases. V shed 3 bases and J 7 bases; nucleotides not matched to a gene: 17. CDR3 length: 18 amino acids. CDR1 and CDR2 from the germline V gene are MDHEN and SYDVKM. The CDR3 sequence: CASSLAPTSGTVGEKLFF. The DNA of the CDR3 is TGTGCCAGCAGTTTGGCCCCAACCTCCGGGACAGTTGGTGAAAAACTGTTTTTT.